A single sample gave rise to the 9 T cell receptor beta chains below, sequenced in a study of beta chain features in type 1 diabetes. For these receptors, no antigen is known. Whole-study results and caveats: People with Type 1 diabetes carried modestly yet significantly shorter TCRB CDR3s in all four CD4+ subsets.

Expressed TCRB transcripts were sequenced because the entire RNA isolate underwent reverse transcription. Method: immunoSEQ multiplex PCR; TCRdb's copy keeps in-frame clones and lacks some. The table shows more than 250,000 clones, with over 12% occurring only once. The sequenced sample consisted of naive CD4+ T cells from blood. The receptors derive from a man between 18 and 29 years old with type 1 diabetes.

CDR3: CASSEITGGEKLFF. DNA for the CDR3: TGTGCCAGCAGTGAAATAACAGGGGGGGAAAAACTGTTTTTT. The chain couples TRBV2 to TRBJ1-4; 8 nucleotides agree with TRBD1. The CDR3 loop spans 14 amino acids. The V and J ends lost 2 bases and 8 bases, in that order; junction bases with no gene match: 4. Germline V gene sequence: CDR1 SNHLY, CDR2 FYNNEI. Combining the CDR3 with reference TRBV2 and TRBJ1-4 gives the whole variable domain EPEVTQTPSHQVTQMGQEVILRCVPISNHLYFYWYRQILGQKVEFLVSFYNNEISEKSEIFDDQFSVERPDGSNFTLKIRSTKLEDSAMYFCASSEITGGEKLFFGSGTQLSVL.

This clone was seen just once. The chain links TRBV5-1 to TRBJ1-2; 7 positions agree with TRBD1. Per germline, CDR1 SGHRS and CDR2 YFSETQ. Trimming took 6 bases from V and 0 from J; bases not matched to a gene: 8. The CDR3 runs 15 residues. CDR3 sequence: CASNPDRSPNYGYTF. The CDR3 bases are TGCGCCAGCAATCCGGACAGGAGCCCTAACTATGGCTACACCTTC.

The chain is built from TRBV28 and TRBJ1-2; D not certain. The V end lost 6 bases, the J end lost 0 bases, and 11 bases lay between the germline ends. The length of the CDR3 is 14 residues. Germline loops: CDR1 MDHEN, CDR2 SYDVKM. The CDR3 DNA reads TGTGCCAGCAGGTTCGGGTCAGCTAACTATGGCTACACCTTC. It encodes CASRFGSANYGYTF.

This sequence joins TRBV7-8 and TRBJ2-7; D is uncertain. Between the trimmed V and J ends, which lost 8 bases and 2 bases, there was a span of 7 bases. The CDR3 contains 11 residues. Germline V lookup: CDR1 SGHVS, CDR2 FQNEAQ. CDR3 protein: CASGRTYEQYF. In nucleotides, the CDR3 is TGTGCCAGCGGCAGGACCTACGAGCAGTACTTC.

The genes are TRBV7-2 and TRBJ2-1; no definite D call. Germline V CDR1 and CDR2: SGHTA, FQGNSA. This CDR3 contains 11 residues. With 5 bases removed from V and 10 bases from J, the gap between germline ends came to 9 bases. CDR3 sequence (DNA): TGTGCCAGCAGCCTCGCCCAGGAGCAGTTCTTC. Its protein product is CASSLAQEQFF.

This clone was seen more than once but under ten times. The chain combines TRBV30 with TRBJ1-2; D call uncertain. This CDR3 region has 14 residues. Germline V CDR1 and CDR2: GTSNPN, SVGIG (reference sequence). The ends were cut back, 1 base at V and 5 bases at J, with 14 bases in the middle. The CDR3 bases are TGTGCCTGGAGTGCGCGGGAGGCGGGTTATGGCTACACCTTC. Residues: CAWSAREAGYGYTF. Full variable domain (outside the CDR3, taken from reference TRBV30 and TRBJ1-2): SQTIHQWPATLVQPVGSPLSLECTVEGTSNPNLYWYRQAAGRGLQLLFYSVGIGQISSEVPQNLSASRPQDRQFILSSKKLLLSDSGFYLCAWSAREAGYGYTFGSGTRLTVV.

The chain employs TRBV4-3 and TRBJ1-4; D remains unclear. This CDR3 region has 16 residues. Germline V gene data show CDR1 as LGHNA and CDR2 as YSLEER. Between the trimmed V and J ends, which lost 1 base and 7 bases, there was a span of 16 bases. As DNA, the CDR3 is TGCGCCAGCAGCCAAGGTCAGGTCGTCGGAGGTGAAAAACTGTTTTTT. Amino acids: CASSQGQVVGGEKLFF.

This clone came up a few times. The rearrangement links TRBV7-9 to TRBJ1-1; TRBD1 agrees at 8 bases. Germline V gene sequence: CDR1 SEHNR, CDR2 FQNEAQ (reference sequence). J gave up 8 bases and V 2 bases, and 7 bases lay outside the gene matches. The CDR3 contains 14 residues. This CDR3 reads CASSLKSQGAEAFF. The CDR3, as DNA: TGTGCCAGCAGCTTAAAGTCCCAGGGGGCGGAAGCTTTCTTT.

The rearrangement uses TRBV2 and TRBJ2-2; 9 nucleotides align to TRBD1. CDR1 and CDR2 (germline): SNHLY, FYNNEI. The CDR3 covers 14 residues. Trimming at V came to 7 bases and at J to 3 bases, leaving 3 bases not matched to a gene. The CDR3 protein is CASKRDRDTGELFF. Here the CDR3 DNA reads TGTGCCAGCAAACGGGACAGGGACACCGGGGAGCTGTTTTTT.